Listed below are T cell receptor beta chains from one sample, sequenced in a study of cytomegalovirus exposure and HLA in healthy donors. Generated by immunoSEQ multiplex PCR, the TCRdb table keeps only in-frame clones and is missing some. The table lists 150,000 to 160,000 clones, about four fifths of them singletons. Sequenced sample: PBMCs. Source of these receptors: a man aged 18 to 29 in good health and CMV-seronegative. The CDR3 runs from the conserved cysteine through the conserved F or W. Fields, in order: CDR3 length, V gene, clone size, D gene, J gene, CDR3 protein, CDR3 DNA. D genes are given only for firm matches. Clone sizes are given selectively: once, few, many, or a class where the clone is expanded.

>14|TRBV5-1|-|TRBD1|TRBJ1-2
CASSYTTGDYGYTF
TGCGCCAGCAGTTACACGACAGGGGACTATGGCTACACCTTC
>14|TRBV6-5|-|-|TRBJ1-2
CASSYRGRTYGYTF
TGTGCCAGCAGTTACAGGGGCAGGACCTATGGCTACACCTTC
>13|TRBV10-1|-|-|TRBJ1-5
CASSEAQGQPQHF
TGCGCCAGCAGTGAGGCACAGGGACAGCCCCAGCATTTT
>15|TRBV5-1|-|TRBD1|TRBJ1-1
CASSLGTGANTEAFF
TGCGCCAGCAGCTTGGGGACAGGGGCAAACACTGAAGCTTTCTTT
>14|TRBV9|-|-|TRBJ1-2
CASSVDPGVGGYTF
TGTGCCAGCAGCGTAGATCCAGGCGTAGGAGGCTACACCTTC
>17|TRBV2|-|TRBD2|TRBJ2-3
CASMGGGGPSRTDTQYF
TGTGCCAGCATGGGTGGCGGGGGGCCGTCACGCACAGATACGCAGTATTTT
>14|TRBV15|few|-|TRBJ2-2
CATSRDPVTGELFF
TGTGCCACCAGCAGAGATCCCGTTACCGGGGAGCTGTTTTTT
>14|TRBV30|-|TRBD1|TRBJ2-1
CAWSIGTGGNEQFF
TGTGCCTGGAGTATCGGGACAGGGGGCAATGAGCAGTTCTTC
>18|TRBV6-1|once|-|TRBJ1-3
CASSEGGDRLFSGNTIYF
TGTGCCAGCAGTGAGGGGGGGGACCGTCTATTCTCTGGAAACACCATATATTTT
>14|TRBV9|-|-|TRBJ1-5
CASSSQGGNQPQHF
TGTGCCAGCAGCTCACAGGGTGGCAATCAGCCCCAGCATTTT
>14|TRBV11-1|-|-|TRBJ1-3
CASSQRWSKNTIYF
TGTGCCAGCAGCCAACGGTGGTCAAAAAACACCATATATTTT
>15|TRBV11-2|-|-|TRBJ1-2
CASSLVGGFSYGYTF
TGTGCCAGCAGCTTAGTGGGAGGATTTTCCTATGGCTACACCTTC
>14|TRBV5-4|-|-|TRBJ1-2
CASSLGQNNYGYTF
TGTGCCAGCAGCTTGGGACAGAATAACTATGGCTACACCTTC
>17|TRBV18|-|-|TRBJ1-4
CASSPLPGGTGNEKLFF
TGTGCCAGCTCACCACTCCCGGGAGGGACGGGTAATGAAAAACTGTTTTTT
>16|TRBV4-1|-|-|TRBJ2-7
CASSQGWGDSNYEQYF
TGCGCCAGCAGCCAAGGGTGGGGGGACAGCAACTACGAGCAGTACTTC
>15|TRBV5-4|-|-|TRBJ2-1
CASSLRSVVNNEQFF
TGTGCCAGCAGCTTGAGGAGCGTAGTCAACAATGAGCAGTTCTTC
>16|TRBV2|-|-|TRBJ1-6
CASSEDGSSRGSPLHF
TGTGCCAGCAGTGAAGACGGTAGCTCTAGAGGCTCACCCCTCCACTTT
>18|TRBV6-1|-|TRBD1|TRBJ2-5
CASSEVSDRVIGQETQYF
TGTGCCAGCAGTGAAGTCTCCGACAGGGTAATTGGCCAAGAGACCCAGTACTTC
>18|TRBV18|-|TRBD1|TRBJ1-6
CASSPQGHSGGLTSPLHF
TGTGCCAGCTCACCACAAGGGCATTCAGGGGGATTAACTTCACCCCTCCACTTT
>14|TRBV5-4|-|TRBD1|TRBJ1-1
CASSPTGGNTEAFF
TGTGCCAGCAGCCCTACAGGGGGGAACACTGAAGCTTTCTTT
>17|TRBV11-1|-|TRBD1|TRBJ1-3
CASSYRQGQGSGNTIYF
TGTGCCAGCAGCTACCGTCAAGGACAGGGGTCTGGAAACACCATATATTTT
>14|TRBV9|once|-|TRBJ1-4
CASSVEGFSEKLFF
TGTGCCAGCAGCGTAGAGGGGTTCAGTGAAAAACTGTTTTTT
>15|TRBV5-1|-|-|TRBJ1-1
CASSLSRAGEAEAFF
TGCGCCAGCAGCTTGAGTCGCGCAGGGGAAGCTGAAGCTTTCTTT
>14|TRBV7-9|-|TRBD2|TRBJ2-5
CASSAQRGKETQYF
TGTGCCAGCAGCGCACAGCGGGGAAAAGAGACCCAGTACTTC
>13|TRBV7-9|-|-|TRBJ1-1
CASSFIPNTEAFF
TGTGCCAGCAGCTTTATTCCGAACACTGAAGCTTTCTTT
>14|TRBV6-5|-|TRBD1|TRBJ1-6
CASSRDRDRSPLHF
TGTGCCAGCAGTCGGGACAGGGACAGATCACCCCTCCACTTT
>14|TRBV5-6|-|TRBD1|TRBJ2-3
CASSAGQGADTQYF
TGTGCCAGCAGCGCAGGACAGGGGGCAGATACGCAGTATTTT
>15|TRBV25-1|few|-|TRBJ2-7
CASSVPGGFPYEQYF
TGTGCCAGCAGCGTTCCTGGGGGGTTCCCCTACGAGCAGTACTTC
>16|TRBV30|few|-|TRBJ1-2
CAWSLGLNGVRHGYTF
TGTGCCTGGAGCTTGGGACTCAACGGGGTCCGGCATGGCTACACCTTC
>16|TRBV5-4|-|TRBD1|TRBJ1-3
CASSLQGAISGNTIYF
TGTGCCAGCAGCCTACAGGGGGCAATATCTGGAAACACCATATATTTT
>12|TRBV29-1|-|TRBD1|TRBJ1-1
CSVGHRGTEAFF
TGCAGCGTTGGTCACAGGGGTACTGAAGCTTTCTTT
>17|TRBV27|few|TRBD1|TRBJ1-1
CASSSIGTGIMNTEAFF
TGTGCCAGCAGTTCTATCGGGACAGGCATAATGAACACTGAAGCTTTCTTT
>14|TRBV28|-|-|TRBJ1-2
CASSLFEGHYGYTF
TGTGCCAGCAGTTTATTTGAGGGTCACTATGGCTACACCTTC
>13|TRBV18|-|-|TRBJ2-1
CASSLDLYNEQFF
TGTGCCAGCTCCCTCGACTTGTACAATGAGCAGTTCTTC
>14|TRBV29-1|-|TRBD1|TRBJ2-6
CSVYRGSGANGLTF
TGCAGCGTTTACAGGGGCTCTGGGGCCAACGGCCTGACTTTC
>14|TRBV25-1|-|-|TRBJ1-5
CASSGGYSNQPQHF
TGTGCCAGCAGTGGAGGATATAGCAATCAGCCCCAGCATTTT
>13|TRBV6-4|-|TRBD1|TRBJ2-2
CASSEQGFGELFF
TGTGCCAGCAGTGAACAGGGGTTCGGGGAGCTGTTTTTT
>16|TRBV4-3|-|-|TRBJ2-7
CASSQVLGTSSYEQYF
TGCGCCAGCAGCCAAGTCCTAGGGACAAGCTCCTACGAGCAGTACTTC
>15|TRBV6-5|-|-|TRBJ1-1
CASSFVTDMNTEAFF
TGTGCCAGCAGTTTTGTGACAGACATGAACACTGAAGCTTTCTTT
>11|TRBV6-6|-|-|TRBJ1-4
CASKQNEKLFF
TGTGCCAGCAAACAGAATGAAAAACTGTTTTTT
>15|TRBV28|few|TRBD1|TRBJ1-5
CASSRDRGGNQPQHF
TGTGCCAGCAGTAGGGACAGGGGAGGCAATCAGCCCCAGCATTTT
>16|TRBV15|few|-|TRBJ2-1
CATSRVQGANYNEQFF
TGTGCCACCAGCAGGGTACAGGGCGCCAACTACAATGAGCAGTTCTTC
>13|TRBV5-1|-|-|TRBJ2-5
CASSLDRDETQYF
TGCGCCAGCAGCTTGGACAGGGACGAGACCCAGTACTTC
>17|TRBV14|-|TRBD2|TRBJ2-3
CASSQLTSGTRTDTQYF
TGTGCCAGCAGCCAATTGACTAGCGGGACCCGCACAGATACGCAGTATTTT
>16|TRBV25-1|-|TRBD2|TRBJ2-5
CASSTSGGVAQETQYF
TGTGCCAGCAGCACTAGCGGGGGTGTTGCCCAAGAGACCCAGTACTTC
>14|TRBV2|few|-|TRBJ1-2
CASSEGGGFNGYTF
TGTGCCAGCAGTGAAGGAGGAGGTTTTAATGGCTACACCTTC
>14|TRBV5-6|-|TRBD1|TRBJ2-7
CASSFGTGGYEQYF
TGTGCCAGCAGCTTCGGGACAGGGGGCTACGAGCAGTACTTC
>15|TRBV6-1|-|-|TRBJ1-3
CASSLDSFSGNTIYF
TGTGCCAGCAGTTTAGACAGCTTCTCTGGAAACACCATATATTTT
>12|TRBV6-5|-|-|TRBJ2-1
CASSYVGHEQFF
TGTGCCAGCAGTTACGTGGGCCATGAGCAGTTCTTC
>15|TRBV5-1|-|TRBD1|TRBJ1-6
CASSLGQGSHSPLHF
TGCGCCAGCAGCTTAGGACAGGGATCCCATTCACCCCTCCACTTT
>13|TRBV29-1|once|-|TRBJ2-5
CSVGAGGTGTQYF
TGCAGCGTTGGGGCAGGGGGGACCGGGACCCAGTACTTC
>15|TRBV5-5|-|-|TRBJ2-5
CASSWDMTALETQYF
TGTGCCAGCAGCTGGGACATGACAGCTTTAGAGACCCAGTACTTC
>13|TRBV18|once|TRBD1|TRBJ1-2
CASSPTGGYGYTF
TGTGCCAGCTCACCGACAGGGGGCTATGGCTACACCTTC
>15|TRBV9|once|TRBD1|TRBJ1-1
CASSSLGQGHTEAFF
TGTGCCAGCAGTTCCTTAGGACAGGGGCATACTGAAGCTTTCTTT
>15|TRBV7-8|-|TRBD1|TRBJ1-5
CASSLPGQANQPQHF
TGTGCCAGCAGCCTCCCGGGACAGGCGAATCAGCCCCAGCATTTT
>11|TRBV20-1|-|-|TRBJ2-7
CSARGNGEQYF
TGCAGTGCTAGGGGTAACGGGGAGCAGTACTTC
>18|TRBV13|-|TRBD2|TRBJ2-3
CASSSLTSGGGIADTQYF
TGTGCCAGCAGCTCTTTGACTAGCGGGGGAGGAATAGCAGATACGCAGTATTTT